A single sample is the source of the 22 T cell receptor beta chains below, sequenced in a study of cytomegalovirus exposure and HLA in healthy donors. A multiplex PCR was run with 60 Vbeta primers and 13 Jbeta primers. Profiled with immunoSEQ multiplex PCR; TCRdb holds only in-frame clones, not every one. This table holds around 100,000 clones, 76% found once. The sequenced sample consisted of PBMCs. These TCRs come from a woman younger than 30 in good health and CMV-seropositive.

This chain connects TRBV6-1 to TRBJ2-2, with 8 bases lining up with TRBD2. With V trimmed by 0 bases and J by 7 bases, 7 bases remained unmatched. Germline loops: CDR1 MNHNS, CDR2 SASEGT. This CDR3 region has 16 residues. As DNA, the CDR3 is TGTGCCAGCAGTGAAGCGATTAGCGGGAACGACGGGGAGCTGTTTTTT. This codes for CASSEAISGNDGELFF.

This rearrangement joins TRBV25-1 to TRBJ2-5; 7 bases map to TRBD1. V dropped 3 bases and J dropped 8; count of bases not matched to a gene: 12. CDR3 size: 15 residues. Germline V lookup: CDR1 MGHDK, CDR2 SYGVNS. The DNA for the CDR3 is TGTGCCAGCAGTGAGAGCAACGGGACAGTGTTTACCCAGTACTTC. Amino acids: CASSESNGTVFTQYF.

V gene TRBV19 combines with J gene TRBJ1-5; D gene uncertain. Deletions cut 0 bases from V and 8 bases from J, with 8 bases between. Germline V CDR1 and CDR2: LNHDA, SQIVND (reference sequence). The CDR3 is made up of 13 amino acids. Here the CDR3 DNA reads TGTGCCAGTAGTATAGATGGGGAGGAGCCCCAGCATTTT. Residues: CASSIDGEEPQHF.

This chain uses TRBV5-1 with TRBJ2-7, with 15 bases fitting TRBD2. V shed 3 bases and J 1 base; nucleotides not matched to a gene: 5. Germline V CDR1 and CDR2: SGHRS, YFSETQ. The CDR3 extends over 17 amino acids. Here the CDR3 DNA reads TGCGCCAGCAGCTCGGGACTAGCGGGGGGCCAGTCCTACGAGCAGTACTTC. This encodes CASSSGLAGGQSYEQYF.

The chain has TRBV5-6 and TRBJ2-5, with TRBD2 matching over 10 bases. Germline loops: CDR1 SGHDT, CDR2 YYEEEE. Trimming cost V 1 base and J 0 bases; bases outside gene matches: 3. The CDR3 has 16 amino acids. CDR3 sequence reads: CASSLISGGYQETQYF. CDR3 nucleotide sequence: TGTGCCAGCAGCTTGATTAGCGGGGGGTACCAAGAGACCCAGTACTTC.

This chain links TRBV7-9 with TRBJ1-5; 7 bases match TRBD1. CDR1 and CDR2 (germline): SEHNR, FQNEAQ (reference sequence). Losses at the gene ends were 2 bases for V and 5 bases for J; bases not matched to a gene: 6. The CDR3 totals 15 residues. The CDR3 here is CASSLKGGADQPQHF. The CDR3 DNA reads TGTGCCAGCAGCTTAAAAGGGGGCGCCGATCAGCCCCAGCATTTT.

The rearrangement uses TRBV14 and TRBJ1-1; TRBD1 might be the D (5 bases). The germline V and J ends were trimmed by 0 bases and 1 base, with 12 bases remaining between them. The CDR3 length is 16 residues. From germline, CDR1 is SGHDN and CDR2 FVKESK. The CDR3 reads CASSQDPDRPNTEAFF. The CDR3 nucleotides are TGTGCCAGCAGCCAAGATCCCGACAGACCGAACACTGAAGCTTTCTTT.

This chain uses TRBV7-9 with TRBJ1-6, with D unresolved. V was pared by 5 bases and J by 3 bases, with 11 bases between. CDR3 length: 15 amino acids. Germline CDR1 SEHNR, CDR2 FQNEAQ (reference sequence). CDR3 DNA: TGTGCCAGCAGCCGGGTAGATGGCTATAATTCACCCCTCCACTTT. Translation: CASSRVDGYNSPLHF.

The chain is built from TRBV2 and TRBJ1-4; 9 bases match TRBD1. The CDR3 is 14 residues long. The V and J ends lost 6 bases and 8 bases, in that order; junction bases with no gene match: 7. From germline, CDR1 is SNHLY and CDR2 FYNNEI. The CDR3 DNA follows: TGTGCCAGCAGGAGGGACAGGGTCGACGAAAAACTGTTTTTT. Its protein is CASRRDRVDEKLFF.

The J gene is TRBJ1-2, the V gene TRBV11-2, with TRBD1 identical over 10 bases. The trim removed 6 bases at V and 5 bases at J, leaving 6 bases unmatched. Germline V gives CDR1 SGHAT, CDR2 FQNNGV. The CDR3 is 14 residues long. DNA for the CDR3: TGTGCCAGCAGTTGGGACAGGGGAACTTATGGCTACACCTTC. Encoded protein: CASSWDRGTYGYTF.

The chain uses TRBV10-3 and TRBJ2-3; 12 bases align to TRBD2. J was trimmed by 3 bases and V by 6 bases; bases with no gene match: 10. This CDR3 region has 17 residues. CDR1 is ENHRY, CDR2 SYGVKD, per germline. The CDR3 nucleotides are TGTGCCATCAGGAAGGGGCTAGCGGGAGGGCGGACAGATACGCAGTATTTT. It specifies CAIRKGLAGGRTDTQYF.

V usage is TRBV9 and J usage is TRBJ1-2; no reliable D call. The CDR3 extends over 16 amino acids. The germline CDR1 and CDR2 sequences are SGDLS and YYNGEE. V was shortened by 0 bases and J by 4 bases, with 16 bases between the two germline ends. The CDR3 spells CASSVGAGVLPYGYTF. The CDR3 nucleotides read TGTGCCAGCAGCGTAGGGGCAGGCGTGCTCCCCTATGGCTACACCTTC.

This chain joins TRBV7-2 and TRBJ1-1, with unresolved D. The length of the CDR3 is 13 residues. Per the germline V gene, CDR1 is SGHTA and CDR2 is FQGNSA. Trimming removed 2 bases from V and 0 bases from J, with 4 bases in between. The CDR3 coding sequence is TGTGCCAGCAGCTTAACGGTGAACACTGAAGCTTTCTTT. This translates into CASSLTVNTEAFF.

This rearrangement joins TRBV7-9 to TRBJ1-1; the D is unclear. V lost 1 base and J lost 5, with 11 bases in between. CDR1 SEHNR and CDR2 FQNEAQ come from the germline V gene (reference sequence). CDR3 length: 14 residues. The CDR3 sequence is CASSLGREYTEAFF. In nucleotides, the CDR3 is TGTGCCAGCAGCTTAGGGAGGGAGTATACTGAAGCTTTCTTT.

This clone was observed a few times. The chain joins TRBV18 to TRBJ2-7; 7 nucleotides match TRBD1. CDR1 and CDR2 from the germline V gene are KGHSH and LQKENI. V shed 6 bases and J 0 bases; nucleotides not matched to a gene: 11. The CDR3 contains 16 residues. The CDR3 loop is CASSPNKGAGSYEQYF. DNA of the CDR3: TGTGCCAGCTCGCCTAACAAGGGGGCAGGCTCCTACGAGCAGTACTTC.

This chain uses TRBV13 with TRBJ2-1; 11 bases agree with TRBD1. Trimming at V came to 3 bases and at J to 4 bases, leaving 8 bases not matched to a gene. Looked up from germline, CDR1 is PRHDT and CDR2 is FYEKMQ (reference sequence). The CDR3 has 17 residues. CDR3 bases: TGTGCCAGCAGCTTGGACCGGGACAGGGGGTTTTACAATGAGCAGTTCTTC. Protein: CASSLDRDRGFYNEQFF.

The gene calls are TRBV7-9 and TRBJ2-7; 8 nucleotides agree with TRBD2. The CDR3 runs to 14 residues. CDR1 is SEHNR and CDR2 is FQNEAQ in the germline V gene (reference sequence). The V gene end was trimmed by 5 bases and the J gene end by 1 base; junction bases not matched to a gene: 4. The DNA of the CDR3 is TGTGCCAGCAGCAAGGGACTAGAATCCTACGAGCAGTACTTC. This translates into CASSKGLESYEQYF.

V and J are TRBV7-9 and TRBJ1-2; 10 bases agree with TRBD1. With 5 bases clipped from V and 7 bases from J, the junction kept 7 bases outside the gene matches. CDR1 and CDR2 from the germline V gene are SEHNR and FQNEAQ (reference sequence). This CDR3 is built from 14 residues. The CDR3 sequence: CASSQGTGVCGYTF. CDR3 nucleotide sequence: TGTGCCAGCAGCCAAGGGACAGGGGTTTGTGGCTACACCTTC.

V and J are TRBV2 and TRBJ2-1; possible D gene TRBD2, 6 bases. V was cut by 6 bases and J by 0 bases, with 21 bases left in between. The CDR3 is 18 residues long. Germline-derived CDR1 and CDR2 are SNHLY and FYNNEI. CDR3 protein: CASSQSRVADDSYNEQFF. The DNA for the CDR3 is TGTGCCAGCAGCCAAAGTCGGGTAGCGGACGACTCCTACAATGAGCAGTTCTTC.

The chain has TRBV28 and TRBJ2-7, with TRBD2 matching over 10 bases. Germline CDR1 is MDHEN and CDR2 is SYDVKM. The J segment lost 5 bases and the V segment lost 4 bases, leaving 8 bases of the junction unmatched. The CDR3 runs 15 residues. The chain's CDR3 is CASSSTESGRDEQYF. The CDR3 nucleotides read TGTGCCAGCAGTTCCACGGAGAGCGGGAGGGACGAGCAGTACTTC.

This clone was recorded once. This rearrangement joins TRBV5-4 to TRBJ2-1; 8 nucleotides line up with TRBD2. This CDR3 is built from 17 residues. J lost 8 bases, V lost 4 bases, and 17 bases had no gene match. Germline V lookup: CDR1 SGHNT, CDR2 YYREEE (reference sequence). CDR3 region: CASSRPQAGGGGDEQFF. The CDR3, as DNA: TGTGCCAGCAGCCGCCCTCAGGCGGGGGGCGGAGGAGATGAGCAGTTCTTC.

The sample holds a few counts of this clone. This chain joins TRBV7-8 and TRBJ2-7; 10 positions match TRBD2. Germline assignment: CDR1 SGHVS and CDR2 FQNEAQ. This CDR3 spans 14 amino acids. With V trimmed by 5 bases and J by 3 bases, 4 bases remained unmatched. The CDR3 sequence: CASSRGLADYEQYF. CDR3 DNA sequence: TGTGCCAGCAGCAGAGGACTAGCGGACTACGAGCAGTACTTC.